This entry features one T cell receptor (beta chain) sequence. This receptor's antigen is unknown. Base qualities were left out, and no much larger clone turns up one base away. Donors formed part of the validation cohort, which comprised over a hundred subjects and was distinct from the first cohort of some 700 subjects. The sample comes from a study of cytomegalovirus exposure and HLA in healthy donors (dated by TCRdb to the late 2010s). Regarding the research as a whole: A later analysis indicated that the roughly 120 validation repertoires were generated on the platform also employed for the 650 to 850 repertoires of the first cohort. In addition to the first cohort of about 650 subjects, a separate validation cohort of 130 or so different subjects was used. The study aimed to test whether signatures of past pathogen exposure could be identified by cataloging public T cell receptors. The study combined high-throughput TCR immunosequencing, statistical association of individual TCRs with disease status, and machine learning to predict cytomegalovirus infection status.

Receptor amplification or capture employed the immunoSEQ multiplex PCR assay. Turning to the authors' computational methods: To diagnose cytomegalovirus status from the catalog of TCR beta chain sequences, a statistical classification framework was built. TCRdb stores this immuneACCESS table with in-frame sequences only. Part of the clones is absent; in the studies checked, under half of the shortfall reflects unresolved V genes, and no reason is known for the rest. Clone size and V and J calls were adopted from that table, with D and trimming inferred from the DNA. The sample data list tens of thousands of clones, and around 94% of these were observed just once. The leading ten clones occupy less than 2.5% of the sample. V trim: 0 bases; J trim: 7 bases; unmatched bases: 3. Looking up the germline V gene yields CDR1 SGHTA and CDR2 FQGNSA. The CDR3, from cysteine to phenylalanine, totals 14 residues. The retained sequence is limited to the CDR3, 42 bases, with the frame set at the first base.

What the research found in general, with its limitations: Most TCR sequences were seen in very few donors, while some public TCRs were found in many individuals. The study gave a list of 150 to 200 TCR beta chains associated with cytomegalovirus. The authors suggested that the approach could potentially be generalized to other disease states and immunological phenotypes. In a later analysis, TCRs clustered in the first cohort were found to also tend to co-occur in the approximately 120 validation repertoires, with 85% to 95% of cluster scores above 0. Cytomegalovirus status was reported to be diagnosed by the classifier with high specificity and sensitivity in both the original and validation cohorts. Three of the identified cytomegalovirus-associated TCR beta chains were confirmed in vitro to be specific for cytomegalovirus antigens. A later analysis had no HLA typing for the validation cohort, so co-occurrence there was scored across all 120 repertoires.

The receptor's source is a woman between 18 and 30 years old in good health and CMV-seronegative. The sequenced material came from PBMCs. The chain was built from TRBV7-2 and TRBJ1-1; 9 bases in between match TRBD1. The CDR3 reads as follows: CASSLAGQGREAFF. The nucleotide sequence reads TGTGCCAGCAGCTTAGCGGGACAGGGACGTGAAGCTTTCTTT.